This passage covers 4 T cell receptor beta chains from one sample sequenced in a study of tumor and adjacent non-tumor tissue in lung cancer. A modified ARM-PCR protocol with three rounds of nested PCR amplified TCRbeta. MiXCR, applied by TCRdb to the multiplex PCR reads, yields one record per CDR3 protein. The sample comprises under 85,000 distinct CDR3 sequences, over 60% of which are singletons, and around 43% rests with the top ten. RNA was extracted from bulk tissue without any cell sorting. This non-tumor lung sample came from over 3 cm beyond the tumor edge. Sequencing was done on a sample of distant non-tumor lung tissue. All receptors come from a man aged 70 or older with non-small cell lung cancer.

Details on this clonotype: Mismatch with germline at one junction end may stem from a read error. J is TRBJ1-5 and V is TRBV6-5; D gene uncertain. This CDR3 contains 13 residues. Germline V gene data show CDR1 as MNHEY and CDR2 as SVGAGI. CDR3 protein: CGSSYLINQPQHF. The CDR3 region has the DNA TGTGGCAGCAGTTACTTGATCAATCAGCCCCAGCATTTT.

As regards this clonotype: Relative to the germline gene, one junction end is altered; a read error may explain this. This sequence joins TRBV6-2 or TRBV6-3 and TRBJ1-1; D is perhaps TRBD1 (5 bases). Germline CDR1 is MNHEY and CDR2 is SVGEGT. The CDR3 runs 17 residues. Here the CDR3 DNA reads TGTGCCAGCAGCAGAAATAGGGGAGGCTACATGAACACTGAATCTTTCTTT. This translates into CASSRNRGGYMNTESFF.

This clonotype has only a few counts. Just one base apart from a much larger clone, this may be a read error. The chain has TRBV6-5 and TRBJ1-2; TRBD1 is a possible D gene (5 bases). V was trimmed by 8 bases and J by 8 bases, leaving 12 bases between them. The germline CDR1 and CDR2 sequences are MNHEY and SVGAGI. The CDR3 spans 11 residues. Here the CDR3 DNA reads TGTGCCAGCGGGGCAGGAGGCGGCTACACCTTC. Amino acids: CASGAGGGYTF.

Turning to this clonotype: The junction departs from germline at one end; a sequencing error may be responsible. The chain employs TRBV11-2 and TRBJ2-5; 7 bases align to TRBD2. CDR1 and CDR2 from the germline V gene are SGHAT and FQNNGV. The CDR3 loop spans 15 amino acids. The CDR3 DNA is TGTACCAGTAGCTCCAGGGACTACAGCCAAGAGACCCAGTACTTC. Amino acid sequence: CTSSSRDYSQETQYF.